This T cell receptor beta chain was sequenced in a study of blood T cell repertoires in COVID-19. Looking at the study overall: Acute-phase and convalescent COVID-19 samples originated in the United States, Italy and Spain.

Trimming cost V 6 bases and J 0 bases, with 18 bases left between them. The length of the CDR3 is 17 residues. Germline V gene sequence: CDR1 MDHEN, CDR2 SYDVKM. Repertoires were generated with immunoSEQ multiplex PCR, while TCRdb's copy carries only in-frame clones and drops some. The table records 330,000 or so clones, 80% to 90% of them present only once. The specimen was PBMCs or T cells enriched from blood (not recorded which). The sequence came from a man under 40 who had recovered from COVID-19. This chain joins TRBV28 and TRBJ1-5, with D possibly matching TRBD1 (6 bases). The CDR3 nucleotides read TGTGCCAGCAGCCTTACAGGGAGCCCTTATAGCAATCAGCCCCAGCATTTT. It is translated as CASSLTGSPYSNQPQHF.